A selection of T cell receptor beta chains follows, all from one sample in a study of T cell responses to AZD1222 COVID-19 vaccine. The data were produced by immunoSEQ multiplex PCR, yet TCRdb's version contains in-frame clones alone and is incomplete. Seen here are fewer than 90,000 clones, 87% observed once, and the top ten hold 24%. The source material was peripheral blood, sampled on day 0 of AZD1222 vaccination. Receptors were obtained from an adult in good health. CDR3s include the opening cysteine and the closing phenylalanine or tryptophan. The order of the fields is CDR3 DNA, CDR3 protein, V gene, J gene, clone size, D gene. D genes are given only for firm matches. Clone size appears in some rows only: once, few, many, or a class for an expanded clone.

CDR3 DNA: TGTGCCAGCCATGGGTCCCTCCAATCTAGGAAAGCTTTCTTT
CDR3 protein: CASHGSLQSRKAFF
V gene: TRBV28
J gene: TRBJ1-1
clone size: NA
D gene: NA

CDR3 DNA: TGTGCCAGCAGCCTTTTCGGGGACACTGAAGCTTTCTTT
CDR3 protein: CASSLFGDTEAFF
V gene: TRBV7-9
J gene: TRBJ1-1
clone size: NA
D gene: NA

CDR3 DNA: TGTGCCAGCAGTTTCCCCCGCGGTGAAGCTTTCTTT
CDR3 protein: CASSFPRGEAFF
V gene: TRBV12-3/TRBV12-4
J gene: TRBJ1-1
clone size: NA
D gene: NA

CDR3 DNA: TGTGCCAGCAGCCAGGGTGGGCGCGGCTATGGCTACACCTTC
CDR3 protein: CASSQGGRGYGYTF
V gene: TRBV14
J gene: TRBJ1-2
clone size: NA
D gene: NA

CDR3 DNA: TGTGCCAGCAGCGTAGGAACTAGCGGGCATTACAATGAGCAGTTCTTC
CDR3 protein: CASSVGTSGHYNEQFF
V gene: TRBV9
J gene: TRBJ2-1
clone size: once
D gene: TRBD2

CDR3 DNA: TGTGCCAGTAGTATAGTCCGGACTAGCGGGACCCTCTACAATGAGCAGTTCTTC
CDR3 protein: CASSIVRTSGTLYNEQFF
V gene: TRBV19
J gene: TRBJ2-1
clone size: NA
D gene: TRBD2

CDR3 DNA: TGTGCCAGCAGCCGTGATTCGATTGGCTACACCTTC
CDR3 protein: CASSRDSIGYTF
V gene: TRBV7-2
J gene: TRBJ1-2
clone size: NA
D gene: NA

CDR3 DNA: TGCGCCAGCCGTCGGACAGAAGGGGACACTGAAGCTTTCTTT
CDR3 protein: CASRRTEGDTEAFF
V gene: TRBV5-1
J gene: TRBJ1-1
clone size: NA
D gene: NA

CDR3 DNA: TGCAGCGTTTTCACCGGGACTAGCGCGTACGAGCAGTACTTC
CDR3 protein: CSVFTGTSAYEQYF
V gene: TRBV29-1
J gene: TRBJ2-7
clone size: few
D gene: TRBD2

CDR3 DNA: TGCGCCAGCAGCTTGGGGTCTCAGGGGAGCTCTGGAAACACCATATATTTT
CDR3 protein: CASSLGSQGSSGNTIYF
V gene: TRBV5-1
J gene: TRBJ1-3
clone size: NA
D gene: NA

CDR3 DNA: TGTGCCAGCAGTGAAACTAGCGGCAATGAGCAGTTCTTC
CDR3 protein: CASSETSGNEQFF
V gene: TRBV6-1
J gene: TRBJ2-1
clone size: NA
D gene: TRBD2

CDR3 DNA: TGTGCCAGCAGTTTATCACTCCCCTCTGAAAAACTGTTTTTT
CDR3 protein: CASSLSLPSEKLFF
V gene: TRBV27
J gene: TRBJ1-4
clone size: NA
D gene: NA

CDR3 DNA: TGCAGCGTTGAGGGACAGGGGGGCTACGAGCAGTACTTC
CDR3 protein: CSVEGQGGYEQYF
V gene: TRBV29-1
J gene: TRBJ2-7
clone size: NA
D gene: TRBD1

CDR3 DNA: TGTGCCATCGGTCCTACAGGAACTACCGGGGAGCTGTTTTTT
CDR3 protein: CAIGPTGTTGELFF
V gene: TRBV10-3
J gene: TRBJ2-2
clone size: few
D gene: NA

CDR3 DNA: TGCAGCATTAAAAATAGGAGCAATGAGCAGTTCTTC
CDR3 protein: CSIKNRSNEQFF
V gene: TRBV29-1
J gene: TRBJ2-1
clone size: NA
D gene: NA

CDR3 DNA: TGTGCCAGCAGTTTACCCCTGACTAGCGGGGGTCGGGAGCAGTACTTC
CDR3 protein: CASSLPLTSGGREQYF
V gene: TRBV27
J gene: TRBJ2-7
clone size: NA
D gene: TRBD2

CDR3 DNA: TGTGCCAGCACCGCTGGGACAGAAGTTAATTCACCCCTCCACTTT
CDR3 protein: CASTAGTEVNSPLHF
V gene: TRBV6-5
J gene: TRBJ1-6
clone size: NA
D gene: TRBD1

CDR3 DNA: TGTGCCAGCAGCCAACGGCCCGGGACAGGGGCGCTTAACTATGGCTACACCTTC
CDR3 protein: CASSQRPGTGALNYGYTF
V gene: TRBV3-1/TRBV3-2
J gene: TRBJ1-2
clone size: NA
D gene: TRBD1

CDR3 DNA: TGCGCCAGCAGCCAAGATGGCGGGCCCCAGCATTTT
CDR3 protein: CASSQDGGPQHF
V gene: TRBV4-1
J gene: TRBJ1-5
clone size: NA
D gene: NA

CDR3 DNA: TGTGCCATCAGTGAGGGGTGGGAGACCCAGTACTTC
CDR3 protein: CAISEGWETQYF
V gene: TRBV10-3
J gene: TRBJ2-5
clone size: NA
D gene: NA

CDR3 DNA: TGTGCCAGTAGTAGACGGAACAGGGACTATGGCTACACCTTC
CDR3 protein: CASSRRNRDYGYTF
V gene: TRBV19
J gene: TRBJ1-2
clone size: NA
D gene: NA

CDR3 DNA: TGTGCCAGTAGTATGGACGGCTTCTCTGGAAACACCATATATTTT
CDR3 protein: CASSMDGFSGNTIYF
V gene: TRBV19
J gene: TRBJ1-3
clone size: few
D gene: NA

CDR3 DNA: TGTGCCAGCAGCCAAGGGGAAAGCTCCTACAATGAGCAGTTCTTC
CDR3 protein: CASSQGESSYNEQFF
V gene: TRBV4-2
J gene: TRBJ2-1
clone size: few
D gene: NA

CDR3 DNA: TGTGCCAGCAGCTCCCCGACTAGCGGGCACCATACCTACGAGCAGTACTTC
CDR3 protein: CASSSPTSGHHTYEQYF
V gene: TRBV11-2
J gene: TRBJ2-7
clone size: NA
D gene: TRBD2

CDR3 DNA: TGTGCCAGTAGTAAGGGGACCAGGGCCACTGAAGCTTTCTTT
CDR3 protein: CASSKGTRATEAFF
V gene: TRBV19
J gene: TRBJ1-1
clone size: NA
D gene: NA

CDR3 DNA: TGTGCCAGCAGCTTGAGGAGTTCAGGTGAAAAACTGTTTTTT
CDR3 protein: CASSLRSSGEKLFF
V gene: TRBV5-6
J gene: TRBJ1-4
clone size: NA
D gene: NA

CDR3 DNA: TGTGCCAGCAGCCAGGGTCGGAGAACTGAAGCTTTCTTT
CDR3 protein: CASSQGRRTEAFF
V gene: TRBV3-1/TRBV3-2
J gene: TRBJ1-1
clone size: once
D gene: NA

CDR3 DNA: TGTGCCACAGCCGATGCTAGCGGGAGGGCCGGGGAGCTGTTTTTT
CDR3 protein: CATADASGRAGELFF
V gene: TRBV10-3
J gene: TRBJ2-2
clone size: once
D gene: TRBD2

CDR3 DNA: TGTGCCAGCAGTCCCTACAGGGGGCGGCTCTACGAGCAGTACTTC
CDR3 protein: CASSPYRGRLYEQYF
V gene: TRBV27
J gene: TRBJ2-7
clone size: once
D gene: TRBD1

CDR3 DNA: TGTGCCAGCAGCCCTCGATGGGCCCCCTATGAGCAGTTCTTC
CDR3 protein: CASSPRWAPYEQFF
V gene: TRBV7-3
J gene: TRBJ2-1
clone size: NA
D gene: NA

CDR3 DNA: TGTGCCAGCAGCTTGGGGGACAGCTCCTACGAGCAGTACTTC
CDR3 protein: CASSLGDSSYEQYF
V gene: TRBV5-4
J gene: TRBJ2-7
clone size: NA
D gene: TRBD1

CDR3 DNA: TGTGCCAGCAGTGATTCCTCTGGGGTGAGCTATGGCTACACCTTC
CDR3 protein: CASSDSSGVSYGYTF
V gene: TRBV6-1
J gene: TRBJ1-2
clone size: NA
D gene: NA

CDR3 DNA: TGTGCCAGCAGAAGAGTTAGCAGCGGGGTCCCGAACCAGTACTTC
CDR3 protein: CASRRVSSGVPNQYF
V gene: TRBV6-5
J gene: TRBJ2-5
clone size: NA
D gene: TRBD2

CDR3 DNA: TGTGCCAGCAGCTGGGGGGCGCCGAGCTACGAGCAGTACTTC
CDR3 protein: CASSWGAPSYEQYF
V gene: TRBV5-5
J gene: TRBJ2-7
clone size: NA
D gene: NA

CDR3 DNA: TGTGCCAGCAGTGTAAAAATCCTGGGGGGAAACAATGAGCAGTTCTTC
CDR3 protein: CASSVKILGGNNEQFF
V gene: TRBV2
J gene: TRBJ2-1
clone size: once
D gene: NA

CDR3 DNA: TGTGCCAGTAGCAACACAGTGAACACTGAAGCTTTCTTT
CDR3 protein: CASSNTVNTEAFF
V gene: TRBV19
J gene: TRBJ1-1
clone size: NA
D gene: NA

CDR3 DNA: TGTGCCAGCAGCCCCGGGACAGCGAACACTGAAGCTTTCTTT
CDR3 protein: CASSPGTANTEAFF
V gene: TRBV7-2
J gene: TRBJ1-1
clone size: NA
D gene: TRBD1

CDR3 DNA: TGCGCCAGCCGCGGGGACAAACGCGTGTATTTT
CDR3 protein: CASRGDKRVYF
V gene: TRBV5-1
J gene: TRBJ2-3
clone size: few
D gene: NA